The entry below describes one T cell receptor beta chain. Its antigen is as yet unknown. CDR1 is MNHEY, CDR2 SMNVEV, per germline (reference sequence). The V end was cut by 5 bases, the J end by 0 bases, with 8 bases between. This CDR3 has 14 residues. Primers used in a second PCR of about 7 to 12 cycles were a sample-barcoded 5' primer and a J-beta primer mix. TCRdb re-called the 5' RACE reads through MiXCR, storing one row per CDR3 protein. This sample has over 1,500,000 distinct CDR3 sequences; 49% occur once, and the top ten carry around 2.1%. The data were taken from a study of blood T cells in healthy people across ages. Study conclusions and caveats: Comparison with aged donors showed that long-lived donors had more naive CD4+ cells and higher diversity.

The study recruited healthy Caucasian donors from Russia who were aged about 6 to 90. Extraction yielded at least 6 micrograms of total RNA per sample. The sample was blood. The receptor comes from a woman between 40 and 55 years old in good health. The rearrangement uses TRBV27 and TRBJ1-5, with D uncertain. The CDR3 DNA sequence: TGTGCCAGCAGTCGGGCGTATAGCAATCAGCCCCAGCATTTT. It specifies CASSRAYSNQPQHF.